This passage covers 10 T cell receptor beta chains from one sample sequenced in a study of Graves' ophthalmopathy and Graves' hyperthyroidism. The authors amplified TCR beta CDR3 regions from RNA transcripts. First-round RT-PCR used HTBI primers; second-round multiplex PCR followed. TCRdb reprocessed the multiplex PCR reads with MiXCR, giving one entry per CDR3 protein. The sample contains approximately 1.2 million distinct CDR3 sequences, less than 45% of which appear only once. The sequenced sample consisted of peripheral blood or thyroid tissue (not recorded which). Receptors were obtained from an adult man with Graves' hyperthyroidism.

In regard to this clonotype: This may stem from a read error, because a much larger clone lies one nucleotide away. J is TRBJ1-2 and V is TRBV7-6, with D maybe TRBD1 (6 bases). The CDR3 covers 17 residues. Germline CDR1 and CDR2: SGHVS and FNYEAQ. As DNA, the CDR3 is TGTGCCAGCGGCTTACAGACAGGACTCTCAGCTAACTATGGCTACACCTTC. This sequence encodes CASGLQTGLSANYGYTF.

The chain employs TRBV5-1 and TRBJ2-7; the D gene could be TRBD1 or TRBD2 (5 bases each). CDR1 is SGHRS, CDR2 YFSETQ, per germline. V was trimmed by 9 bases and J by 6 bases, leaving 22 bases between them. The CDR3 extends over 14 amino acids. CDR3 amino acids: CATRGAAGSPEQYF. The CDR3 bases are TGCGCCACTCGAGGGGCTGCCGGGTCCCCCGAGCAGTACTTC.

This clonotype was recorded a few times. CDR3 amino acids: CASSQRQTGRGTEAFF. Here the CDR3 DNA reads TGTGCCAGCAGCCAAAGACAGACAGGTCGGGGCACTGAAGCTTTCTTT. This sequence joins TRBV3-1 and TRBJ1-1, with a weak D call TRBD1 (6 bases). There are 16 residues in the CDR3. CDR1 and CDR2 (germline): LGHDT, YNNKEL (reference sequence). Trimming removed 2 bases from V and 4 bases from J, with 17 bases in between.

The chain has TRBV10-3 and TRBJ2-2; 8 bases agree with TRBD2. CDR3 size: 20 residues. V was clipped by 4 bases and J by 0 bases; unmatched bases: 16. The germline CDR1 and CDR2 sequences are ENHRY and SYGVKD. The CDR3: CAISGTGVSGRAPNTGELFF. The CDR3 DNA is TGTGCCATCAGTGGGACGGGAGTCTCCGGGAGGGCGCCGAACACCGGGGAGCTGTTTTTT.

This clonotype has at least ten counts. V and J are TRBV4-3 and TRBJ2-5; D gene uncertain. CDR1 and CDR2 from the germline V gene are LGHNA and YSLEER. The germline V and J ends were trimmed by 4 bases and 4 bases, with 7 bases remaining between them. The CDR3 contains 12 residues. The CDR3 DNA follows: TGCGCCAGCAGCCGGATGAGAGAGACCCAGTACTTC. It translates to CASSRMRETQYF.

Worth noting for this clonotype: A read error is possible here, since a much larger clone lies one base away. The rearrangement links TRBV7-9 to TRBJ1-4, with a weak D call TRBD1 (5 bases). The V gene lost 6 bases and the J gene lost 8 bases, with 16 bases spanning the gap. The CDR3 has 14 residues. Germline V lookup: CDR1 SEHNR, CDR2 FQNEAQ (reference sequence). The CDR3 is CASRAGTEPEKLFF. CDR3 coding DNA: TGTGCCAGCAGGGCCGGGACGGAGCCCGAAAAACTGTTTTTT. Full variable domain (outside the CDR3, taken from reference TRBV7-9 and TRBJ1-4): DTGVSQNPRHKITKRGQNVTFRCDPISEHNRLYWYRQTLGQGPEFLTYFQNEAQLEKSRLLSDRFSAERPKGSFSTLEIQRTEQGDSAMYLCASRAGTEPEKLFFGSGTQLSVL.

Of note for this clonotype: This may be a read error: a much more frequent sequence differs by one nucleotide. The genes are TRBV7-2 and TRBJ1-1; possible D gene TRBD1, 5 bases. Germline loops: CDR1 SGHTA, CDR2 FQGNSA. CDR3 length: 13 amino acids. Trimming removed 3 bases at V and 7 bases at J, with 12 bases between. In DNA, the CDR3 is TGTGCCAGCAGCTTTGGGGCAGACTTTGAAGCTTTCTTT. Translated: CASSFGADFEAFF. The full variable domain, in which reference TRBV7-2 and TRBJ1-1 provide the parts outside the CDR3, is GAGVSQSPSNKVTEKGKDVELRCDPISGHTALYWYRQSLGQGLEFLIYFQGNSAPDKSGLPSDRFSAERTGGSVSTLTIQRTQQEDSAVYLCASSFGADFEAFFGQGTRLTVV.

The rearrangement joins TRBV5-5 to TRBJ2-7; D not resolved. The CDR3 sequence is 16 residues long. The V and J ends lost 0 bases and 0 bases respectively, with 13 bases between them. Germline V lookup: CDR1 SGHKS, CDR2 YYEKEE (reference sequence). The chain's CDR3 is CASSLGGARTSYEQYF. CDR3 nucleotides: TGTGCCAGCAGCTTGGGAGGCGCTAGGACCTCCTACGAGCAGTACTTC.

The V gene is TRBV9, the J gene TRBJ1-1, with D perhaps matching TRBD1 (5 bases). Trimming took off 2 bases at V and 6 bases at J, with 14 bases between the two ends. The CDR3 loop spans 14 amino acids. CDR1 is SGDLS, CDR2 YYNGEE, per germline. This CDR3 reads CASSVQGLVAEAFF. The CDR3 DNA sequence: TGTGCCAGCAGCGTTCAGGGCCTGGTGGCTGAAGCTTTCTTT.

This chain's CDR3 is CAISPTEPENTEAFF. The CDR3 region has the DNA TGTGCCATCAGCCCAACAGAGCCGGAGAACACTGAAGCTTTCTTT. The chain combines TRBV10-3 with TRBJ1-1; no definite D call. The CDR3 contains 15 residues. Trimming shortened V by 6 bases and J by 1 base, and 15 bases separated the two germline ends. Germline V lookup: CDR1 ENHRY, CDR2 SYGVKD.